Described below is a single T cell receptor (beta chain) sequence and its context. This clonotype was recorded at least ten times. Its antigen remains undetermined. The record has no base qualities; no much larger clone is one base away. Relative to germline, V is 4 bases shorter and J is 2 bases shorter, with 11 bases between their ends. From a lookup of the germline V gene (reference sequence), CDR1 and CDR2 are SEHNR and FQNEAQ. The CDR3, from cysteine to phenylalanine, totals 14 residues. Of the read, only the CDR3 DNA is kept; its 42 bases are in frame from base 1. Amplification of TCR beta CDR3 regions was carried out from RNA transcripts. The TCR CDR3 was subjected to a first round of RT-PCR using the HTBI primer set and the Qiagen OneStep RT-PCR kit. The libraries were constructed in a second round of multiplex PCR and then size-selected and purified. Paired-end sequencing of the libraries was performed with 100 bp reads on an Illumina HiSeq2000. The authors' analysis ran thus. SOAPnuke was used to process the raw data, with reads discarded if the reads contained adapters or uncalled bases, had a mean Phred below 15, or lacked an exact constant-primer or identifier match. COPE v1.2.5 was used to merge the high-quality paired reads, and each unique nucleotide sequence was defined as a clonotype. Clonotypes were aligned to IMGT TRBV, TRBD and TRBJ reference segments using MiTCR v1.1. Analysis was restricted to V-J combinations with a frequency above 0.0001, which covered roughly 99% of repertoires. The TCS score was defined as F50 (clonal expansion) divided by E x V (chaos), with BLOSUM62-based TCRdist calculated between CDR3 peptides within each V-J. Welch's t-statistics and random forest reduced around 520 V-J features to 13, which were used in a naive Bayes classifier (R e1071). The similarity between thyroid and blood repertoires was quantified using the Morisita-Horn index. The raw public data were reprocessed by TCRdb itself: fastp quality trimming at Q25, MiXCR clonotype calling, in-frame beta chains only. Here each entry gathers all rows of one CDR3 protein and keeps the most common genes and DNA. Here the V and J calls rest on TCRdb's processing, not on the authors' analysis. Within this sample are 700,000 to 850,000 distinct CDR3 sequences, with under 45% of them counted one time only. The ten most abundant clones make up approximately 31% of the sample.

The data belong to a study of T cells in Graves' hyperthyroidism and ophthalmopathy (dated by TCRdb to about 2019). Regarding the study in general: Peripheral blood was collected at initial diagnosis, before any treatment. To identify distinguishing TCR V-J signatures, a discovery cohort of some 100 patients was used, comprising 43 with Graves' ophthalmopathy and 57 with stable Graves' hyperthyroidism. An independent validation cohort of about 20 hyperthyroidism patients and some 15 patients who later progressed to ophthalmopathy tested prospective prediction of ophthalmopathy. The 100 discovery patients were randomly divided into training and test sets at a 7:3 ratio. In six Graves' hyperthyroidism patients, the study also compared T-cell repertoires from thyroid tissue with T-cell repertoires from blood. After sampling, hyperthyroidism patients received methimazole starting at 30 mg daily, and ophthalmopathy patients received high-dose intravenous methylprednisolone. The paper describes TCR Vbeta CDR3 sequencing of 135 peripheral blood samples, made up of 43 ophthalmopathy patients, around 78 hyperthyroidism patients and 17 progressor patients.

Findings and caveats that apply to the study as a whole: No statistical method was used to set the sample size in advance, and investigators knew the group allocation. In validation, the model predicted progression to ophthalmopathy with just under 71% sensitivity and 72% to 85% specificity, a median of roughly seven months before onset. Most expanded thyroid clonotypes (frequency above 0.001) were also detected in blood, a finding suggesting that blood repertoires may reflect thyroid immune responses. A model built on a 13 V-J signature distinguished ophthalmopathy from stable hyperthyroidism, reaching approximately 89% sensitivity and around 81% specificity in cross-validation and 80%/75% in testing.

Graves' hyperthyroidism was defined as stable when no progression to ophthalmopathy occurred over 18 months of follow-up. Hyperthyroidism patients were aged 18 to 65 years and newly diagnosed, with disease duration of less than 2 months. Patients with uncontrolled infections, other autoimmune diseases, pregnancy or lactation were excluded. Diagnoses relied on clinical symptoms, serum thyroxine and TRAb, thyroid ultrasound and orbital computed tomography. PBMCs were separated from approximately 10 ml of fresh peripheral blood using Ficoll-Paque density gradient centrifugation. Total RNA was extracted with Trizol reagent, and quality was checked on an Agilent 2100 Bioanalyzer.

The sequence is built from TRBV7-9 and TRBJ1-1; confidence is insufficient to name the D gene. The origin of this receptor is a woman in her 40s with Graves' hyperthyroidism. Sequenced input: blood. The sequenced DNA is TGTGCCAGCAGCTGGGAGAGGCTAAACACTGAAGCTTTCTTT. Translation gives CASSWERLNTEAFF.